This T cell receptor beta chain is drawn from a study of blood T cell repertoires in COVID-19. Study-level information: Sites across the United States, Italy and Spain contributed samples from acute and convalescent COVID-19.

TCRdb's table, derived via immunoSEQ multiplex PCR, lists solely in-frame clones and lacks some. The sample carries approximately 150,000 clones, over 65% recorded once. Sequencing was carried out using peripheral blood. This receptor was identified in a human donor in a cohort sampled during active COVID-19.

Written as DNA, the CDR3 is TGTGCCAGCATAACAGCTTACAATGAGCAGTTCTTC. Amino acid sequence: CASITAYNEQFF. The rearrangement joins TRBV27 to TRBJ2-1; D gene uncertain. Trimming cost V 7 bases and J 4 bases, with 8 bases left between them. Germline loops: CDR1 MNHEY, CDR2 SMNVEV (reference sequence). The CDR3 totals 12 residues.